This entry features one T cell receptor (beta chain) sequence. Sequencing was done directly on freshly isolated, uncultured memory T cells. The entry originates in a study of CD4 T cell repertoires in COVID-19. Only in-frame clones appear in the TCRdb table, and some are missing; sequencing was by immunoSEQ multiplex PCR. This table has about 75,000 clones, 80% to 90% appearing once. Per germline, CDR1 SGHTA and CDR2 FQGNSA. V shed 5 bases, J shed 5 bases, and the junction held 2 bases outside the gene matches. The CDR3 is made up of 13 amino acids. This sample comprised CD4+ T cells from peripheral blood, obtained after recovery from COVID-19. The V gene is TRBV7-2, the J gene TRBJ1-5, with TRBD1 matching over 8 bases. This clonotype was obtained from a human donor who had COVID-19. In DNA, the CDR3 is TGTGCCAGCAGCACGACAGGGGATCAGCCCCAGCATTTT. Translation: CASSTTGDQPQHF.